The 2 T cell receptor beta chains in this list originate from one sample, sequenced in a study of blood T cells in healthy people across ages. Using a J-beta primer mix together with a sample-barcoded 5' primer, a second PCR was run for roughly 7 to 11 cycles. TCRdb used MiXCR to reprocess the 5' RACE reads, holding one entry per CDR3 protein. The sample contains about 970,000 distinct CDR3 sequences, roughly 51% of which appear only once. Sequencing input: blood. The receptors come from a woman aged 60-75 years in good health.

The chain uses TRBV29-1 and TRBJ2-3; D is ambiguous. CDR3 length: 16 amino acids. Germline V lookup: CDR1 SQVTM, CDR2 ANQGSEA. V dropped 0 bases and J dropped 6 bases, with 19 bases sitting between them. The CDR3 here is CSVEDPTHDGRDTQYF. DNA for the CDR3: TGCAGCGTTGAAGATCCCACCCACGACGGTAGGGATACGCAGTATTTT.

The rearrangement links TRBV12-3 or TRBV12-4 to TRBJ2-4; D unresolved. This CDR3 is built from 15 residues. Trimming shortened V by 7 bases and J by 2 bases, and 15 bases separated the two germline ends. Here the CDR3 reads CASTEWGETKNIQYF. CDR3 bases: TGTGCCAGCACCGAGTGGGGTGAGACCAAAAACATTCAGTACTTC.